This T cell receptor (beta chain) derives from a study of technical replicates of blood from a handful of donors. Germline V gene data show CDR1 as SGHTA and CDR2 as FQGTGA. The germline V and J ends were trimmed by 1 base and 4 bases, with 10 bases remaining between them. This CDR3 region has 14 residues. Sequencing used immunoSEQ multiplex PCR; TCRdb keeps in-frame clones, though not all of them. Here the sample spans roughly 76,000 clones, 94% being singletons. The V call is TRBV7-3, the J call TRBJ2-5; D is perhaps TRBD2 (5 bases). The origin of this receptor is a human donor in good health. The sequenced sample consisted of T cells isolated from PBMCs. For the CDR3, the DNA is TGTGCCAGCAGCTTAAACGGGGTTCGAGAGACCCAGTACTTC. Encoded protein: CASSLNGVRETQYF.